Below, one T cell receptor beta chain is given with its context. Per sample, at least 5 micrograms of total RNA were extracted. Looked up from germline, CDR1 is PRHDT and CDR2 is FYEKMQ (reference sequence). CDR3 length equals 13 residues. With 8 bases removed from V and 1 base from J, the gap between germline ends came to 11 bases. The record originates from a study of blood T cells in healthy people across ages. With a J-beta primer mix and a sample-barcoded 5' primer, a second PCR ran about 7 to 11 cycles. TCRdb re-analysed the 5' RACE reads in MiXCR, keeping a single row per CDR3 protein. The table has about 1.8 million distinct CDR3 sequences, 40% to 55% seen once.

J is TRBJ2-5 and V is TRBV13; TRBD2 might be the D (6 bases). Sequenced: blood. This TCR derives from a middle-aged woman in good health. DNA of the CDR3: TGTGCCAGCTGCCCCGGGGGCCAAGAGACCCAGTACTTC. It codes for CASCPGGQETQYF.